The 13 T cell receptor beta chains in this list originate from one sample, sequenced in a study of beta chain features in type 1 diabetes. Whole-study results and caveats: Researchers report that Type 1 diabetes patients had moderately but significantly shorter TCRB CDR3s across all four CD4+ subsets.

Sequencing targeted expressed TCRB transcripts, as all isolated RNA had been reverse transcribed. Some clones are missing from TCRdb's copy, which holds only in-frame ones; the method was immunoSEQ multiplex PCR. The repertoire consists of a few hundred thousand clones, with 9.5% to 10% occurring once and the leading ten covering 0.6%. The antigens of these receptors remain unknown. Material: central memory CD4+ T cells from blood. The receptors derive from a young man with type 1 diabetes.

This clone has just a few counts. The chain has TRBV6-5 and TRBJ2-7; possibly TRBD1 for D (6 bases). V was pared by 7 bases and J by 6 bases, with 22 bases between. In germline, CDR1 is MNHEY, CDR2 SVGAGI. CDR3 length: 15 residues. CDR3 residues: CASNRAGTPSFEQYF. The CDR3 nucleotides read TGTGCCAGCAACAGGGCCGGGACGCCCTCTTTCGAGCAGTACTTC.

In this sample, this clone turned up a few times. The rearrangement links TRBV5-1 to TRBJ2-3; 13 positions agree with TRBD2. The germline V gene has CDR1 SGHRS and CDR2 YFSETQ. V lost 4 bases to trimming and J lost 2 bases; unmatched junction nucleotides: 4. The CDR3 is made up of 16 amino acids. CDR3 loop: CASSLGLAGYTDTQYF. The CDR3 nucleotides are TGCGCCAGCAGCCTGGGACTAGCGGGGTACACAGATACGCAGTATTTT.

The gene calls are TRBV28 and TRBJ2-2, with a tentative D call TRBD1 (5 bases). This CDR3 has 14 amino acids. Germline values: CDR1 MDHEN, CDR2 SYDVKM. Trimming took off 1 base at V and 6 bases at J, with 9 bases between the two ends. Here the CDR3 reads CASSLYGAPGELFF. For the CDR3, the DNA is TGTGCCAGCAGTTTATATGGGGCGCCCGGGGAGCTGTTTTTT.

This clone was picked up a small number of times. The chain uses TRBV6-5 and TRBJ2-5; D ambiguous. The V end was cut by 0 bases, the J end by 5 bases, with 13 bases between. Germline loops: CDR1 MNHEY, CDR2 SVGAGI. The CDR3 extends over 15 amino acids. Written as DNA, the CDR3 is TGTGCCAGCAGTTACTCGTCACCACCCTGGGAGACCCAGTACTTC. Translation: CASSYSSPPWETQYF.

A few counts support this clone. The chain carries TRBV5-1 and TRBJ1-5, with D tentatively TRBD1 (5 bases). The CDR3 is 15 amino acids. The germline V gene encodes CDR1 SGHRS and CDR2 YFSETQ. Trimming took off 3 bases at V and 5 bases at J, with 15 bases between the two ends. CDR3 sequence reads: CASSSGVLPDQPQHF. The DNA for the CDR3 is TGCGCCAGCAGCTCGGGGGTCCTCCCCGATCAGCCCCAGCATTTT.

The sample holds a few counts of this clone. The genes are TRBV6-5 and TRBJ1-4, with a weak D call TRBD1 (5 bases). V lost 4 bases to trimming and J lost 7 bases, with 13 bases between them. The CDR3 runs to 14 residues. Germline loops: CDR1 MNHEY, CDR2 SVGAGI. The CDR3 sequence: CASSSDTWGEKLFF. Written as DNA, the CDR3 is TGTGCCAGCAGTTCGGACACGTGGGGTGAAAAACTGTTTTTT.

This clone has more than one count but fewer than ten. The V call is TRBV5-1, the J call TRBJ1-5, with unresolved D. From germline, CDR1 is SGHRS and CDR2 YFSETQ. Trimming stripped 4 bases from V and 3 bases from J, with 14 bases between. The length of the CDR3 is 15 residues. CDR3 protein: CASSLGVAPNQPQHF. The CDR3 DNA is TGCGCCAGCAGCCTTGGTGTCGCTCCCAATCAGCCCCAGCATTTT.

This clone was observed a handful of times. The chain combines TRBV5-1 with TRBJ2-7; no reliable D call. The CDR3 is 13 residues long. The germline V gene has CDR1 SGHRS and CDR2 YFSETQ. Trimming removed 2 bases from V and 3 bases from J, with 9 bases in between. The CDR3, as DNA: TGCGCCAGCAGCTTATTGATAGGCTACGAGCAGTACTTC. Translated, it gives CASSLLIGYEQYF.

The V gene is TRBV5-4, the J gene TRBJ2-1; D is undetermined. V shed 3 bases and J shed 10 bases, with 11 bases lying between them. The germline CDR1 and CDR2 sequences are SGHNT and YYREEE (reference sequence). The CDR3 runs to 12 residues. The CDR3 DNA is TGTGCCAGCAGCTCACAGACTTCCGAGCAGTTCTTC. It translates to CASSSQTSEQFF.

This clone came up a few times. The V call is TRBV5-6, the J call TRBJ2-3; D remains ambiguous. The germline V gene encodes CDR1 SGHDT and CDR2 YYEEEE. V was clipped by 2 bases and J by 2 bases, with 12 bases between them. CDR3 length: 15 residues. CDR3 region: CASSFSPGITDTQYF. In DNA form, the CDR3 reads TGTGCCAGCAGCTTTTCCCCGGGTATCACAGATACGCAGTATTTT.

This clone was seen only a few times. This rearrangement joins TRBV7-6 to TRBJ2-5, with 9 bases fitting TRBD2. V lost 1 base and J lost 0; bases outside the gene matches: 3. The CDR3 is 16 residues long. Germline values: CDR1 SGHVS, CDR2 FNYEAQ. CDR3 in DNA: TGTGCCAGCAGCTTAGGTCTAGCGGGGCACCAAGAGACCCAGTACTTC. Protein product: CASSLGLAGHQETQYF.

The chain carries TRBV21-1 and TRBJ2-1; TRBD2 was called by the table and not checked on the DNA. TRBV21-1 is given as a pseudogene. CDR3 length: 16 residues. CDR3 DNA sequence: TGTGCCAGCAGCAATTCGCTAGCGGGACATCCCAATGAGCAGTTCTTC. Protein sequence: CASSNSLAGHPNEQFF.

The chain links TRBV15 to TRBJ2-3; TRBD1 matches at 7 bases. The germline gives CDR1 LNHNV, CDR2 YYDKDF (reference sequence). The CDR3 is 16 amino acids. The J segment lost 3 bases and the V segment lost 2 bases, leaving 8 bases of the junction unmatched. CDR3 nucleotide sequence: TGTGCCACCAGCAGAAGTTACAGGGGTGGAACAGATACGCAGTATTTT. The encoded protein is CATSRSYRGGTDTQYF.